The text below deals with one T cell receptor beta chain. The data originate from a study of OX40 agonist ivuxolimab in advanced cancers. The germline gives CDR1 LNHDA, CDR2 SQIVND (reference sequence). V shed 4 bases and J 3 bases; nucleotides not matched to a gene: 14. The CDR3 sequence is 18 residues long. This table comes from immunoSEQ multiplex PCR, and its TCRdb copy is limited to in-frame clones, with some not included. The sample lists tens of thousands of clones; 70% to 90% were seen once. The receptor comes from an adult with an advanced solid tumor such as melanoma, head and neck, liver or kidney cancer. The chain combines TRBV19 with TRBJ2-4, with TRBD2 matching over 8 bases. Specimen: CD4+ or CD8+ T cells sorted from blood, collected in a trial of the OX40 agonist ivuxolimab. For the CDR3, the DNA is TGTGCCAGTAGTACTTCTCTGGGGGGACTAGACGTCAAAAACATTCAGTACTTC. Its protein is CASSTSLGGLDVKNIQYF.